Below are 5 T cell receptor beta chains sequenced from a single sample in a study of regulatory T cells in long-lasting Graves disease. Construction of the TCR beta libraries employed iRepertoire HTBI primers in conjunction with Arm-PCR of CDR3 regions. From the multiplex PCR reads, TCRdb called clonotypes with MiXCR, one entry per CDR3 protein. The data show hundreds of thousands of distinct CDR3 sequences, less than 25% seen once. Time point in this sample: persistent/refractory GD, antithyroid drugs over 5 years with positive TRAb. PBMCs provided the RNA from which the TCR library was made. The sequencing used peripheral blood mononuclear cells (PBMCs), collected when the disease was refractory, from a patient treated with antithyroid drugs. The receptor source for this set is a female donor with Graves disease.

This clonotype was seen ten or more times. The rearrangement uses TRBV12-3 or TRBV12-4 and TRBJ2-7; D is uncertain. The V and J ends lost 6 bases and 2 bases respectively, with 14 bases between them. The CDR3 extends over 14 amino acids. The CDR3 here is CASSPFHYPYEQYF. For the CDR3, the DNA is TGTGCCAGCAGCCCTTTCCACTACCCCTACGAGCAGTACTTC.

This clonotype was counted a few times. V is TRBV5-4 and J is TRBJ1-2; D ambiguous. Germline values: CDR1 SGHNT, CDR2 YYREEE (reference sequence). Trimming removed 7 bases at V and 4 bases at J, with 11 bases between. The CDR3 is made up of 12 amino acids. The CDR3 protein is CASGPRGYGYTF. CDR3 nucleotides: TGTGCCAGCGGACCGCGGGGCTATGGCTACACCTTC.

This clonotype has more than one count but fewer than ten. The J gene is TRBJ2-5, the V gene TRBV27; TRBD1 agrees at 11 bases. The trim removed 5 bases at V and 6 bases at J, leaving 8 bases unmatched. This CDR3 contains 15 residues. Per germline, CDR1 MNHEY and CDR2 SMNVEV (reference sequence). This CDR3 is CASSKWTGGVQTQYF. Here the CDR3 DNA reads TGTGCCAGCAGTAAATGGACAGGGGGCGTGCAGACCCAGTACTTC.

This clonotype was counted a few times. This chain links TRBV19 with TRBJ2-2; a possible D gene is TRBD1 (6 bases). Germline V gives CDR1 LNHDA, CDR2 SQIVND (reference sequence). The ends were cut back, 6 bases at V and 5 bases at J, with 16 bases in the middle. The CDR3 is made up of 15 amino acids. CDR3 sequence reads: CASRKDGTLTGELFF. The CDR3 region has the DNA TGTGCCAGTAGGAAGGACGGGACACTTACCGGGGAGCTGTTTTTT.

This clonotype was recorded at least ten times. V usage is TRBV11-3 and J usage is TRBJ2-5, with D unresolved. The V end lost 6 bases, the J end lost 7 bases, and 21 bases lay between the germline ends. Germline values: CDR1 SGHNT, CDR2 YENEEA. The CDR3 is 15 amino acids. CDR3 bases: TGTGCCAGCAGTCCAACGCCGACCGCGGTGGGGACCCAGTACTTC. Amino acids: CASSPTPTAVGTQYF.